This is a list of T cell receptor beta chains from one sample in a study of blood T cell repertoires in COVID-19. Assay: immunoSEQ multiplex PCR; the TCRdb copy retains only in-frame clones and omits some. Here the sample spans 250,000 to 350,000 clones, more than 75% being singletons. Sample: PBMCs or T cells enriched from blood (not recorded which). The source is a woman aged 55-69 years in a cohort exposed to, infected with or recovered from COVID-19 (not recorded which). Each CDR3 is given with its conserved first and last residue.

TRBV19 CASSAGLTYEQYF
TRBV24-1 CATSVRVPYGYTF
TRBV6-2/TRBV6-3 CASSYGTSGYEQYF
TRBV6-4 CASSELPGGTGELFF
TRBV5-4 CASNTRPDRRNQPQHF
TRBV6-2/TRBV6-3 CASSYFPPGQGAPDTGELFF
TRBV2 CAISTGSRGNTEAFF
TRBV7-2 CASSSTDSYEQYF
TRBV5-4 CASSQASVNEQFF
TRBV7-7 CASSPGTGAVLEKLFF
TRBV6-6 CASSLGGRYEQYF
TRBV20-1 CSASSPAGVMFF
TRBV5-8 CASTRRGYGYTF
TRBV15 CATSGRRVGDTEAFF
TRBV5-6 CASSFRRASNEKLFF
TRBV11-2 CASSYDQGAREQYF
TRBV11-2 CASSPTSGPYQETQYF
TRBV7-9 CASSSFGGLAGSYEQYF
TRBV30 CAWGNSRGSNQPQHF
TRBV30 CAWSVQGYNEQFF
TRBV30 CAWSTTTGYYGYTF
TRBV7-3 CASSLTGGTEAFF
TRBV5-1 CASSSGQVNVLTF
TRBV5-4 CASSSKREGEQFF
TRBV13 CASSWGTGGYYNEQFF
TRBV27 CASKGGGNQPQHF
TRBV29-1 CSVHRGTEAFF
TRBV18 CASSPQTDGNTEAFF
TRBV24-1 CATSDSRTGRVAEAFF